Listed here are 15 T cell receptor beta chains from one sample, sequenced in a study of shared clonotypes between healthy human individuals. TCRdb's table, derived via immunoSEQ multiplex PCR, lists solely in-frame clones and lacks some. The table records roughly 2.2 million clones, around 90% of them present only once. Input material: naive CD4+ T cells from PBMCs. Subset described: CD45RA+ positively selected. The source of these receptors is a man younger than 35 in good health. Some clones in this sample may be carry-over from other donors' samples.

V gene TRBV30 combines with J gene TRBJ2-7; 10 bases agree with TRBD1. V was pared by 0 bases and J by 5 bases, with 10 bases of the junction left unmatched. Germline V gene sequence: CDR1 GTSNPN, CDR2 SVGIG (reference sequence). This CDR3 has 16 amino acids. CDR3 sequence: CAWSVGQTGGRDEQYF. As DNA, the CDR3 is TGTGCCTGGAGTGTAGGACAGACAGGGGGCAGGGACGAGCAGTACTTC.

V is TRBV7-2 and J is TRBJ2-4; TRBD2 agrees at 13 bases. Germline trimming cut 5 bases from V and 4 bases from J; bases unmatched to any gene: 14. The length of the CDR3 is 19 residues. In germline, CDR1 is SGHTA, CDR2 FQGNSA. CDR3 bases: TGTGCCAGCAGCCGATGGACTAGCGGGAGTGTTTGGGCTAAAAACATTCAGTACTTC. Translated: CASSRWTSGSVWAKNIQYF.

The gene calls are TRBV9 and TRBJ2-1, with D possibly being TRBD1 or TRBD2 (7 bases each). Germline lookup yields CDR1 SGDLS and CDR2 YYNGEE. V was shortened by 3 bases and J by 1 base, with 17 bases between the two germline ends. The CDR3 extends over 17 amino acids. The CDR3 nucleotides are TGTGCCAGCAGCGGCGGGGGATACAGGGGTTCCTACAATGAGCAGTTCTTC. Protein sequence: CASSGGGYRGSYNEQFF. The variable domain in full, with the rest retrieved from reference TRBV9 and TRBJ2-1, is DSGVTQTPKHLITATGQRVTLRCSPRSGDLSVYWYQQSLDQGLQFLIQYYNGEERAKGNILERFSAQQFPDLHSELNLSSLELGDSALYFCASSGGGYRGSYNEQFFGPGTRLTVL.

Regarding this clone: This same CDR3 is encoded by further DNA sequences in the sample. The genes are TRBV7-9 and TRBJ1-5, with D hard to call. The CDR3 sequence is 12 residues long. Germline loops: CDR1 SEHNR, CDR2 FQNEAQ (reference sequence). Trimming pared 3 bases from V and 5 bases from J, leaving 5 bases between. The CDR3 sequence: CASSLDDQPQHF. The CDR3 coding sequence is TGTGCCAGCAGCTTGGACGATCAGCCCCAGCATTTT.

The chain carries TRBV5-8 and TRBJ1-1, with D hard to call. This CDR3 has 13 residues. CDR1 is SGHTS and CDR2 is YDEGEE in the germline V gene. Trimming removed 5 bases from V and 1 base from J, with 9 bases in between. DNA for the CDR3: TGTGCCAGCAGTTATCAAGAGAACACTGAAGCTTTCTTT. Translated, it gives CASSYQENTEAFF.

This chain joins TRBV5-1 and TRBJ2-2, with 7 nucleotides matching TRBD1. This CDR3 is built from 15 residues. Per the germline V gene, CDR1 is SGHRS and CDR2 is YFSETQ. V shed 4 bases, J shed 0 bases, and the junction held 3 bases outside the gene matches. CDR3 coding DNA: TGCGCCAGCAGCGCGGACAGGACGAACACCGGGGAGCTGTTTTTT. Residues: CASSADRTNTGELFF.

In its sample, this clone was seen once. This CDR3 is also generated by other DNA sequences in the sample. This rearrangement joins TRBV5-8 to TRBJ1-3; D remains ambiguous. Trimming took 4 bases from V and 2 from J, leaving 4 bases between them. Germline lookup yields CDR1 SGHTS and CDR2 YDEGEE. This CDR3 has 12 amino acids. The chain's CDR3 is CASSLTGNTIYF. CDR3 bases: TGTGCCAGCAGCCTGACTGGAAACACCATATATTTT.

The genes are TRBV18 and TRBJ2-1; perhaps TRBD2 as D (5 bases). CDR3 length: 14 amino acids. Per germline, CDR1 KGHSH and CDR2 LQKENI. The V gene lost 2 bases and the J gene lost 6 bases, with 11 bases spanning the gap. CDR3 loop: CASSPGRVGNEQFF. CDR3 in DNA: TGTGCCAGCTCACCAGGGCGGGTTGGCAATGAGCAGTTCTTC.

The J gene is TRBJ1-1, the V gene TRBV5-4; the match to TRBD1 covers 8 bases. After removal of 4 bases from V and 1 base from J, the junction contained 6 bases not matched to a gene. The CDR3 is 15 amino acids. Germline loops: CDR1 SGHNT, CDR2 YYREEE (reference sequence). For the CDR3, the DNA is TGTGCCAGCAGCCGAGAGACAGGGGCGAACACTGAAGCTTTCTTT. It specifies CASSRETGANTEAFF.

CDR3 loop: CASSQPGHHSYNEQFF. CDR3 coding DNA: TGTGCCAGCAGCCAACCGGGACACCACTCCTACAATGAGCAGTTCTTC. The rearrangement links TRBV28 to TRBJ2-1; TRBD1 is a possible D gene (6 bases). This CDR3 contains 16 residues. Germline V gives CDR1 MDHEN, CDR2 SYDVKM. V gave up 6 bases and J gave up 0 bases, with 15 bases separating them.

J is TRBJ2-7 and V is TRBV13; D assignment may be TRBD1 or TRBD2 (5 bases each). The V end lost 5 bases, the J end lost 0 bases, and 14 bases lay between the germline ends. The CDR3 runs 15 residues. Germline V gives CDR1 PRHDT, CDR2 FYEKMQ (reference sequence). DNA of the CDR3: TGTGCCAGCAGCGTTCTCTCAGGGAGCTCCTACGAGCAGTACTTC. Its translation is CASSVLSGSSYEQYF.

Points on this clone: This sample includes further DNA sequences coding for the same CDR3. The V call is TRBV9, the J call TRBJ1-3; 10 bases agree with TRBD1. V lost 0 bases and J lost 1; bases outside the gene matches: 7. This CDR3 has 18 amino acids. CDR1 and CDR2 from the germline V gene are SGDLS and YYNGEE. CDR3 amino acids: CASSVASGQGVSGNTIYF. The CDR3 DNA is TGTGCCAGCAGCGTAGCATCCGGACAGGGGGTGTCTGGAAACACCATATATTTT.

This sequence joins TRBV7-2 and TRBJ2-1; D is unresolved. Germline CDR1 and CDR2: SGHTA and FQGNSA. This CDR3 is built from 12 residues. Between the trimmed V and J ends, which lost 1 base and 15 bases, there was a span of 13 bases. CDR3: CASSLVQSPPFF. In DNA, the CDR3 is TGTGCCAGCAGCTTAGTCCAGAGCCCCCCGTTCTTC.

V and J are TRBV15 and TRBJ2-5; 11 bases are shared with TRBD2. Trimming took 4 bases from V and 4 from J; bases not matched to a gene: 8. This CDR3 is 16 amino acids long. The V gene's germline CDR1 is LNHNV and CDR2 YYDKDF (reference sequence). The CDR3, as DNA: TGTGCCACCAGCACGACCGTAGCGGGAGGGTCAGAGACCCAGTACTTC. It yields the protein CATSTTVAGGSETQYF.

J is TRBJ2-1 and V is TRBV7-3, with D perhaps TRBD1 (5 bases). CDR1 is SGHTA and CDR2 is FQGTGA in the germline V gene. V lost 6 bases and J 5 bases, leaving 14 bases between the germline ends. This CDR3 comprises 14 residues. Here the CDR3 reads CASSRLGVDNEQFF. The DNA for the CDR3 is TGTGCCAGCAGTCGGCTAGGGGTCGACAATGAGCAGTTCTTC.